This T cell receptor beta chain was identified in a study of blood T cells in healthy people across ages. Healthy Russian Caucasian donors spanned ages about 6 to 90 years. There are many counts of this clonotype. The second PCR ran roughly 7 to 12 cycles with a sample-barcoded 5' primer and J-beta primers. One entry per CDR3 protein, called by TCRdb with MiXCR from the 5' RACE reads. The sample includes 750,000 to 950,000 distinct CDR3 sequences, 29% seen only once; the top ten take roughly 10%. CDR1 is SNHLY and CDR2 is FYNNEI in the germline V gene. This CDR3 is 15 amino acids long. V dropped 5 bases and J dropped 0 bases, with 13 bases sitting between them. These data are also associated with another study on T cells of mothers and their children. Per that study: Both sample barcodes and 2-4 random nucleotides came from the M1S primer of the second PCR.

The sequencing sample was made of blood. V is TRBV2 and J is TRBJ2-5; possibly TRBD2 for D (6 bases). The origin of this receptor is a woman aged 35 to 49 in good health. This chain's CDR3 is CASSQPGGYQETQYF. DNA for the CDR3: TGTGCCAGCAGTCAACCCGGGGGTTACCAAGAGACCCAGTACTTC.